The entry below describes one TCR beta chain. The sample originates from a study of blood T cell repertoires in COVID-19. TCRdb's copy holds only in-frame clones and misses some; the assay was immunoSEQ multiplex PCR. The sample lists about 190,000 clones; about 87% were seen once. Germline CDR1 reads SGHTA; CDR2 reads FQGNSA. This CDR3 region has 15 residues. Trimming cost V 0 bases and J 5 bases, with 13 bases left between them. Sequenced sample: peripheral blood. This chain connects TRBV7-2 to TRBJ1-1, with D uncertain. This TCR derives from a woman between 65 and 79 years old with COVID-19, enrolled during active disease. For the CDR3, the DNA is TGTGCCAGCAGCTTAGCGCAGGAGGGAAAGACTGAAGCTTTCTTT. Translated, it gives CASSLAQEGKTEAFF.